This T cell receptor (beta chain) was observed in a study of T cells in women clearing cervical HPV infection. Study information: Cases: HPV16-related CIN3 or worse on histology, a couple of invasive cancers. HLA type could not be excluded as a confounder.

General observations from the study: Timing of associations relative to infection is unclear; T-cell subsets were not isolated.

Assay: immunoSEQ multiplex PCR; the TCRdb copy retains only in-frame clones and omits some. The sample yields tens of thousands of clones, of which the top ten take up about 6%. This CDR3 spans 15 amino acids. In germline, CDR1 is KGHSH, CDR2 LQKENI. This clone is identified as medium-sized from frequency. Antigen: not known. An end of the junction differs from the germline gene, which may be a read error. Coverage ceases 3 residues before the CDR3 finishes, and the germline J gene fills in the end. Sequencing used blood buffy coat. The TCR comes from a woman aged 18-69 years with a cervical HPV16 infection that either progressed to CIN3+ or cleared (not recorded which). The chain uses TRBV18 and TRBJ2-1, with no clear D. CDR3 residues: CASSSFYVSNNEQFF. The covered CDR3 bases are TGTGCCAGCTCGAGCTTTTACGTCTCCAACAATGAG. Full variable domain (outside the CDR3, taken from reference TRBV18 and TRBJ2-1): NAGVMQNPRHLVRRRGQEARLRCSPMKGHSHVYWYRQLPEEGLKFMVYLQKENIIDESGMPKERFSAEFPKEGPSILRIQQVVRGDSAAYFCASSSFYVSNNEQFFGPGTRLTVL.